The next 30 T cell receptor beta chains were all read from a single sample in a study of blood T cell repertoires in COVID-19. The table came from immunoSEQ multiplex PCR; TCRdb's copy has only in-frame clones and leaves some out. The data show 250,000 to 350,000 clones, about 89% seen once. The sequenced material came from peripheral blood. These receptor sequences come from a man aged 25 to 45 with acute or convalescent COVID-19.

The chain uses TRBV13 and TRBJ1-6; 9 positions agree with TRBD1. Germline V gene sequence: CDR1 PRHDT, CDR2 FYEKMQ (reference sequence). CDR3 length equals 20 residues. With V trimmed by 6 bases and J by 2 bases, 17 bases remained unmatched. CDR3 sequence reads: CASSLNVPGQGEPYNSPLHF. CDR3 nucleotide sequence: TGTGCCAGCAGTCTCAACGTCCCGGGACAGGGAGAACCCTATAATTCACCCCTCCACTTT.

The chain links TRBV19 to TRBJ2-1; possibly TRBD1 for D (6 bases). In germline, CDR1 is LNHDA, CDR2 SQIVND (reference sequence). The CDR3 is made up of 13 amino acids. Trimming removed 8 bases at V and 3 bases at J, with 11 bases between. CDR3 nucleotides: TGTGCCAGTTCCATGGACAGCTACAATGAGCAGTTCTTC. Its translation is CASSMDSYNEQFF.

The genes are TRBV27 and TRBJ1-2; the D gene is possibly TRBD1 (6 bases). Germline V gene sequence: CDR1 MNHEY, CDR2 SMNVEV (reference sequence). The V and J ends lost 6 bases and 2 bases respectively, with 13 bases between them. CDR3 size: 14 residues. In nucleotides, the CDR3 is TGTGCCAGCAGCCCTAGGGGGATGAACTATGGCTACACCTTC. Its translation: CASSPRGMNYGYTF.

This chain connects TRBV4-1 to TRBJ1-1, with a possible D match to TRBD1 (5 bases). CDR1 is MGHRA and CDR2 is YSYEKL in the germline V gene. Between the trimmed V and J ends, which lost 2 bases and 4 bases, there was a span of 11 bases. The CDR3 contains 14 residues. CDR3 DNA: TGCGCCAGCAGCCAATCGGGGGTTGGCACTGAAGCTTTCTTT. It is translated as CASSQSGVGTEAFF.

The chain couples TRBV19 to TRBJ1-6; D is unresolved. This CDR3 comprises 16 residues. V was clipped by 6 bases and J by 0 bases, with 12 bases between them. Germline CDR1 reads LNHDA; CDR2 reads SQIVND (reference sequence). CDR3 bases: TGTGCCAGTAGGGGCATCGAGAGCTCCTATAATTCACCCCTCCACTTT. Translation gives CASRGIESSYNSPLHF.

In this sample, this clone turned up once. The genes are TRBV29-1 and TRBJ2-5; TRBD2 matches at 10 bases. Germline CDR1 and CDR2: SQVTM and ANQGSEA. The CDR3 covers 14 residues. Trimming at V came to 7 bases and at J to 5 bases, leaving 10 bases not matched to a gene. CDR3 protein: CSAPAGGPRETQYF. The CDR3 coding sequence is TGCAGCGCACCAGCGGGAGGGCCTCGTGAGACCCAGTACTTC.

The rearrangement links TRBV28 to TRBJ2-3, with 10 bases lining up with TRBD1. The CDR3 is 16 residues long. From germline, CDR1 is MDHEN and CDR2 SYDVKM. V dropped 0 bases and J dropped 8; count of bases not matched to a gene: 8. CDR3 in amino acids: CASSLWGTGVRGTQYF. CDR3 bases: TGTGCCAGCAGTTTATGGGGGACAGGGGTTCGCGGTACGCAGTATTTT. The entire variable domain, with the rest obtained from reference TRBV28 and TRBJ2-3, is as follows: DVKVTQSSRYLVKRTGEKVFLECVQDMDHENMFWYRQDPGLGLRLIYFSYDVKMKEKGDIPEGYSVSREKKERFSLILESASTNQTSMYLCASSLWGTGVRGTQYFGPGTRLTVL.

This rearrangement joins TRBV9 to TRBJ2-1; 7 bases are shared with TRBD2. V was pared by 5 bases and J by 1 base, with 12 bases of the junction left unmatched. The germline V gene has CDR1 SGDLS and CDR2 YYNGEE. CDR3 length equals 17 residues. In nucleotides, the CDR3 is TGTGCCAGCAGTGCCTTCGGGGGGAAGGGGTCCTACAATGAGCAGTTCTTC. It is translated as CASSAFGGKGSYNEQFF.

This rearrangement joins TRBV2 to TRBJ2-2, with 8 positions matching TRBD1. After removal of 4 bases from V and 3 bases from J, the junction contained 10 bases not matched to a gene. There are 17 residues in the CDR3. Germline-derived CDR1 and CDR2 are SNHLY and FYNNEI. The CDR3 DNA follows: TGTGCCAGCAGTGTCACAGGGGGGTTTAGCTACACCGGGGAGCTGTTTTTT. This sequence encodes CASSVTGGFSYTGELFF. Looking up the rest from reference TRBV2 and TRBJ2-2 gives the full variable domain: EPEVTQTPSHQVTQMGQEVILRCVPISNHLYFYWYRQILGQKVEFLVSFYNNEISEKSEIFDDQFSVERPDGSNFTLKIRSTKLEDSAMYFCASSVTGGFSYTGELFFGEGSRLTVL.

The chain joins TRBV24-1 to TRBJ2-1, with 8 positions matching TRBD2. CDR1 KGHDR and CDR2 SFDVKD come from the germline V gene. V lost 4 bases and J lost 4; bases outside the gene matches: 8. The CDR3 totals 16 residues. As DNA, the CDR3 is TGTGCCACCAGTGAGTCGACCGGGGGGGCTTACAATGAGCAGTTCTTC. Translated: CATSESTGGAYNEQFF.

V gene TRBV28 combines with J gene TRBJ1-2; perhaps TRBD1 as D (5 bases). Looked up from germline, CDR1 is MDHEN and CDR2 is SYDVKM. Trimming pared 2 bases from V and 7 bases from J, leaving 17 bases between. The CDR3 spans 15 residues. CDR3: CASSLRVGARGGYTF. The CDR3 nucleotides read TGTGCCAGCAGTTTACGGGTAGGGGCGCGAGGTGGCTACACCTTC.

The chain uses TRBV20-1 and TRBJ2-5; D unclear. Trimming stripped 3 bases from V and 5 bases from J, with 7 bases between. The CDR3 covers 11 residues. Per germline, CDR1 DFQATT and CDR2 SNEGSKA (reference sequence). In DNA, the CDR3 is TGCAGTGCTAGTCCCGGGGAGACCCAGTACTTC. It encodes CSASPGETQYF.

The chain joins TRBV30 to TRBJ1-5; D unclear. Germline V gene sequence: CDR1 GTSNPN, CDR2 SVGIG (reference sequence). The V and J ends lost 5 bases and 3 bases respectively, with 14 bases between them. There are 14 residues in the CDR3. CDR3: CAWGVAAFNQPQHF. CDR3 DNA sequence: TGTGCCTGGGGGGTGGCTGCTTTCAATCAGCCCCAGCATTTT.

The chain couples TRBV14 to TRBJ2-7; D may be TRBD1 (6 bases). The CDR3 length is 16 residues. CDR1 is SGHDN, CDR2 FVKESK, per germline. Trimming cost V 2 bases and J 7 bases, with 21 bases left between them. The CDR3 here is CASSQYFTGSFWEQYF. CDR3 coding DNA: TGTGCCAGCAGCCAATACTTCACAGGGAGTTTTTGGGAGCAGTACTTC.

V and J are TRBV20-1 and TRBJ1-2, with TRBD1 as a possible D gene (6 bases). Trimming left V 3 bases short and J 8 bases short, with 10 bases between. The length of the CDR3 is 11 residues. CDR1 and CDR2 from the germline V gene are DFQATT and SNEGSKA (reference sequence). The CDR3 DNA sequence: TGCAGTGCTAGTCAGGGGAGCGGCTACACCTTC. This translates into CSASQGSGYTF.

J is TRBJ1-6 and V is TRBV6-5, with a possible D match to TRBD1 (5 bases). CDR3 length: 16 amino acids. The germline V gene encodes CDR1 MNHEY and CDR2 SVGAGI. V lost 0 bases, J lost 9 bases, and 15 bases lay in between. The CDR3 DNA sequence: TGTGCCAGCAGTTACTCTTGGCAGGGAGGGAGTTCACCCCTCCACTTT. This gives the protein CASSYSWQGGSSPLHF.

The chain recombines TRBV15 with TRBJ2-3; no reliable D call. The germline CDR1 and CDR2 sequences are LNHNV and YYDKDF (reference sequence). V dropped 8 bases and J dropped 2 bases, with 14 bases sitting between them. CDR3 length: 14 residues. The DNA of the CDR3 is TGTGCCACCTCCCCCGGTCCCCACACAGATACGCAGTATTTT. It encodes CATSPGPHTDTQYF. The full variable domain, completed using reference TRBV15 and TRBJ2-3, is DAMVIQNPRYQVTQFGKPVTLSCSQTLNHNVMYWYQQKSSQAPKLLFHYYDKDFNNEADTPDNFQSRRPNTSFCFLDIRSPGLGDTAMYLCATSPGPHTDTQYFGPGTRLTVL.

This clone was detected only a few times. The CDR3 DNA is TGTGCCAGCAGCGACAGGGGAAGCGGCTACACCTTC. This gives the protein CASSDRGSGYTF. The chain uses TRBV11-2 and TRBJ1-2, with 8 bases that match TRBD1. Trimming took 5 bases from V and 8 from J; bases not matched to a gene: 4. Looked up from germline, CDR1 is SGHAT and CDR2 is FQNNGV. The CDR3 has 12 amino acids.

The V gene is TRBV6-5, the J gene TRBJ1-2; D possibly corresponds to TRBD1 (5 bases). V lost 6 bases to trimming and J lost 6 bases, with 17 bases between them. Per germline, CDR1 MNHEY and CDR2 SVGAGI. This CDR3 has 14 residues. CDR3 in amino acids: CASRRQGAADGYTF. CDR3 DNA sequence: TGTGCCAGCAGGAGACAAGGGGCGGCGGATGGCTACACCTTC.

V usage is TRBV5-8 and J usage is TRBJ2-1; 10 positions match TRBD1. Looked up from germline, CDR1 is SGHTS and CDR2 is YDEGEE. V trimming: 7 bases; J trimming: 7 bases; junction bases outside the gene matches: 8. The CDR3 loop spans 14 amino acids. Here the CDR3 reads CASRPGQGRNEQFF. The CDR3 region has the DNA TGTGCCAGCCGGCCGGGACAGGGGAGAAATGAGCAGTTCTTC. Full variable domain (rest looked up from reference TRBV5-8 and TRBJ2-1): EAGVTQSPTHLIKTRGQQATLRCSPISGHTSVYWYQQALGLGLQFLLWYDEGEERNRGNFPPRFSGRQFPNYSSELNVNALELEDSALYLCASRPGQGRNEQFFGPGTRLTVL.

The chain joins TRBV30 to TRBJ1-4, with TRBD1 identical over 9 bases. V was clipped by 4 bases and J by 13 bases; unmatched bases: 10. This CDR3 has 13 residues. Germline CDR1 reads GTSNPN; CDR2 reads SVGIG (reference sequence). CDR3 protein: CAWMDRGAFLLFF. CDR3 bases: TGTGCCTGGATGGACAGGGGAGCTTTTCTACTGTTTTTT.

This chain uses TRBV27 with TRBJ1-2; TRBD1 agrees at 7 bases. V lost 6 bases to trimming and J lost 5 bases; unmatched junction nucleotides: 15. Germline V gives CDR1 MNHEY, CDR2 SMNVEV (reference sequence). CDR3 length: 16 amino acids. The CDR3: CASSENRDSVGYGYTF. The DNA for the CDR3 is TGTGCCAGCAGCGAGAATAGGGACAGCGTGGGATATGGCTACACCTTC.

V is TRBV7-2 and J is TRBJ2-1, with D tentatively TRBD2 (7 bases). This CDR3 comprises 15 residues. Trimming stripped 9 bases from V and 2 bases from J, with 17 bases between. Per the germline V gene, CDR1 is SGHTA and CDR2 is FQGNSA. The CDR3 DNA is TGTGCCAGTAGGGGAGGGGGGAGGCCCTACAATGAGCAGTTCTTC. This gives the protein CASRGGGRPYNEQFF.

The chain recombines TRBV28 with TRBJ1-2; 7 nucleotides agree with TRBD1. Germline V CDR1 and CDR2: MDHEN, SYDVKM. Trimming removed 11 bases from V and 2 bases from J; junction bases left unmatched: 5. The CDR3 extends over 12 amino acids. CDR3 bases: TGTGCCGTGCTGGGACAGAACTATGGCTACACCTTC. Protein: CAVLGQNYGYTF.

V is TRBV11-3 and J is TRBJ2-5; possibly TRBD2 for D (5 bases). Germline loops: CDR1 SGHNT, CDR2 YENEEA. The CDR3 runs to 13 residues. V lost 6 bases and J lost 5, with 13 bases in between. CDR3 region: CASSSSGLETQYF. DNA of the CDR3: TGTGCCAGCAGTAGTTCGGGGTTGGAGACCCAGTACTTC.

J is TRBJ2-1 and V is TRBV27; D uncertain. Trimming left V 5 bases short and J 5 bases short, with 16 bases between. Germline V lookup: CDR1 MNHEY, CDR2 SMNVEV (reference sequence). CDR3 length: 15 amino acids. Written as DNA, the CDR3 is TGTGCCAGCAGTCCAAGAGGATTGGATGACAATGAGCAGTTCTTC. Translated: CASSPRGLDDNEQFF.

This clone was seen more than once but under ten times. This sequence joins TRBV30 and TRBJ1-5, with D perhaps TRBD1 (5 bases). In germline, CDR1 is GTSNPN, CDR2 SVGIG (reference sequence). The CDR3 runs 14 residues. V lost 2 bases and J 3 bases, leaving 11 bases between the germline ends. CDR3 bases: TGTGCCTGGAGTACAGCAGGGAACAATCAGCCCCAGCATTTT. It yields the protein CAWSTAGNNQPQHF. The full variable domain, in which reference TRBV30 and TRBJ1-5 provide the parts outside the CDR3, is SQTIHQWPATLVQPVGSPLSLECTVEGTSNPNLYWYRQAAGRGLQLLFYSVGIGQISSEVPQNLSASRPQDRQFILSSKKLLLSDSGFYLCAWSTAGNNQPQHFGDGTRLSIL.

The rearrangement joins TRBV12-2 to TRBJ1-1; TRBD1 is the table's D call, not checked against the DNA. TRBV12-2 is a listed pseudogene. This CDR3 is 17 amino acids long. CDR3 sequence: CASRLDPTAGPNTEAFF. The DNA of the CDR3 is TGTGCAAGTCGCTTAGATCCCACGGCAGGCCCGAACACTGAAGCTTTCTTT.

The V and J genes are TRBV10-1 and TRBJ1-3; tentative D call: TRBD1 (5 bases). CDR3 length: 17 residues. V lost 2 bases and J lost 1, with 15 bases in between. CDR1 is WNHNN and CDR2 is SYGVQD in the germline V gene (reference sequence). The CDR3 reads CASSENGALGSGNTIYF. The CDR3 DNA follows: TGCGCCAGCAGTGAGAATGGGGCCTTAGGATCTGGAAACACCATATATTTT.

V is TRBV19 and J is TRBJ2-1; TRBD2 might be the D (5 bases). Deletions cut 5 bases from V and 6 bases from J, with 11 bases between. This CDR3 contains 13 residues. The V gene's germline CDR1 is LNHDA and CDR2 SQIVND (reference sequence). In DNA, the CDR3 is TGTGCCAGTAGTCCCGCTAGCTCCAATGAGCAGTTCTTC. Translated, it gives CASSPASSNEQFF.